This TCR beta chain emerged from a study of cytomegalovirus exposure and HLA in healthy donors. Study-wide results and caveats: The classifier was said to identify cytomegalovirus status with high specificity and sensitivity. Three CMV-associated chains proved CMV antigen-specific in vitro. Subsequent analysis of the 120 or so validation repertoires found a tendency for first-cohort TCR clusters to co-occur.

This clone has only a few counts. What it binds is unknown. While the first cohort had fewer than 850 subjects, the donors belonged to the separate validation cohort of 100 to 150 subjects. The ends were cut back, 1 base at V and 1 base at J, with 4 bases in the middle. CDR3 size: 12 residues. The germline gives CDR1 GTSNPN, CDR2 SVGIG (reference sequence). Assay used: immunoSEQ multiplex PCR; TCRdb lists only in-frame clones, some missing. In the table there are about 190,000 clones, approximately 85% of which are singletons. V gene TRBV30 combines with J gene TRBJ1-1; D is unclear. This clonotype was obtained from a woman aged 18-29 years in good health and CMV-seronegative. Sequencing was done on a sample of PBMCs. This chain's CDR3 is CAWSGRNTEAFF. In nucleotides, the CDR3 is TGTGCCTGGAGTGGCAGGAACACTGAAGCTTTCTTT.